One sample yielded the 29 T cell receptor beta chains listed below, sequenced in a study of human T cells and chemical hapten exposure (dated by TCRdb to the early 2020s). Library generation was performed with RACE. The data were produced on a NextSeq 500. Clones were called with MiXCR by TCRdb after fastp trimmed the public reads at Q25, and only in-frame beta chains were retained. CDR3 protein duplicates are merged, each entry listing the most common genes and DNA. The sample profile shows some 170,000 distinct CDR3 sequences; approximately 20% of them were found once. The ten largest clonotypes hold under 7.5% of the sample. Per the publication, the time point label means: patch test 1, 2 weeks after DPC sensitization. This specimen's treatment or condition label, per the study, means: therapeutic diphenylcyclopropenone sensitization with weekly scalp DPC. Source: whole blood, taken in connection with sensitization to the hapten diphenylcyclopropenone (DPC). These receptors all stem from a woman aged 45 to 65 with alopecia areata. Some clones in this sample may be carry-over from other donors' samples.

This chain connects TRBV28 to TRBJ2-3; D gene unclear. In germline, CDR1 is MDHEN, CDR2 SYDVKM. V was trimmed by 5 bases and J by 2 bases, leaving 17 bases between them. The CDR3 has 16 residues. The CDR3 protein is CASSPGPRSYTDTQYF. In DNA form, the CDR3 reads TGTGCCAGCAGTCCCGGCCCCAGAAGTTACACAGATACGCAGTATTTT. Combining the CDR3 with reference TRBV28 and TRBJ2-3 gives the whole variable domain DVKVTQSSRYLVKRTGEKVFLECVQDMDHENMFWYRQDPGLGLRLIYFSYDVKMKEKGDIPEGYSVSREKKERFSLILESASTNQTSMYLCASSPGPRSYTDTQYFGPGTRLTVL.

The table lists this clonotype with a few counts. The chain combines TRBV29-1 with TRBJ2-7; D is undetermined. Trimming removed 4 bases from V and 3 bases from J, with 7 bases in between. CDR3 length: 11 residues. Per germline, CDR1 SQVTM and CDR2 ANQGSEA. CDR3 residues: CSVALDYEQYF. CDR3 DNA sequence: TGCAGCGTTGCACTCGACTACGAGCAGTACTTC.

V usage is TRBV2 and J usage is TRBJ1-5; D is possibly TRBD1 (5 bases). V was shortened by 2 bases and J by 4 bases, with 9 bases between the two germline ends. The CDR3 length is 14 residues. Germline values: CDR1 SNHLY, CDR2 FYNNEI. CDR3 coding DNA: TGTGCCAGCAGTGAAAGGGCAGGGAATCAGCCCCAGCATTTT. It codes for CASSERAGNQPQHF.

This clonotype was seen ten or more times. This chain uses TRBV29-1 with TRBJ2-3; maybe TRBD1 (6 bases). V was cut by 6 bases and J by 4 bases, with 8 bases left in between. CDR1 is SQVTM, CDR2 ANQGSEA, per germline. The CDR3 loop spans 11 amino acids. The CDR3 reads CSVKGADTQYF. The DNA of the CDR3 is TGCAGCGTGAAGGGGGCAGATACGCAGTATTTT.

This clonotype was observed a few times. V usage is TRBV29-1 and J usage is TRBJ2-3; D ambiguous. CDR3 size: 12 residues. The germline V and J ends were trimmed by 3 bases and 2 bases, with 6 bases remaining between them. In germline, CDR1 is SQVTM, CDR2 ANQGSEA. The CDR3 protein is CSVEVLTDTQYF. In DNA form, the CDR3 reads TGCAGCGTTGAGGTCCTCACAGATACGCAGTATTTT.

The V gene is TRBV29-1, the J gene TRBJ1-4; the D gene is possibly TRBD1 (5 bases). In germline, CDR1 is SQVTM, CDR2 ANQGSEA. The CDR3 runs to 13 residues. The ends were cut back, 5 bases at V and 5 bases at J, with 12 bases in the middle. The CDR3 coding sequence is TGCAGCGTTTGGAAGGGGTCCAATGAAAAACTGTTTTTT. It is translated as CSVWKGSNEKLFF.

This sequence joins TRBV12-3 or TRBV12-4 and TRBJ1-4; 8 bases agree with TRBD1. This CDR3 has 15 residues. Trimming cost V 1 base and J 8 bases; bases outside gene matches: 6. CDR3 residues: CASSLVAGGREKLFF. In nucleotides, the CDR3 is TGTGCCAGCAGTTTAGTGGCAGGGGGCAGGGAAAAACTGTTTTTT.

This chain joins TRBV20-1 and TRBJ2-3, with no clear D. This CDR3 is 12 amino acids long. V lost 1 base, J lost 2 bases, and 4 bases lay in between. CDR1 is DFQATT, CDR2 SNEGSKA, per germline (reference sequence). The chain's CDR3 is CSARADTDTQYF. CDR3 DNA sequence: TGCAGTGCTAGAGCAGACACAGATACGCAGTATTTT.

This rearrangement joins TRBV12-3 or TRBV12-4 to TRBJ2-1; TRBD2 agrees at 13 bases. After removal of 7 bases from V and 12 bases from J, the junction contained 9 bases not matched to a gene. The CDR3 spans 14 residues. The chain's CDR3 is CASTIGLAGVGQFF. The CDR3 DNA reads TGTGCCAGCACCATCGGACTAGCGGGAGTAGGGCAGTTCTTC.

This chain uses TRBV5-5 with TRBJ1-1; tentatively, D is TRBD1 (5 bases). Per germline, CDR1 SGHKS and CDR2 YYEKEE (reference sequence). The CDR3 consists of 14 residues. With 1 base removed from V and 4 bases from J, the gap between germline ends came to 11 bases. Here the CDR3 reads CASSLHPGGTEAFF. As DNA, the CDR3 is TGTGCCAGCAGCTTGCACCCCGGGGGCACTGAAGCTTTCTTT. Full variable domain (missing parts from reference TRBV5-5 and TRBJ1-1): DAGVTQSPTHLIKTRGQQVTLRCSPISGHKSVSWYQQVLGQGPQFIFQYYEKEERGRGNFPDRFSARQFPNYSSELNVNALLLGDSALYLCASSLHPGGTEAFFGQGTRLTVV.

This clonotype came up a few times. The CDR3 bases are TGTGCCAGCAGTGAGGTGGTAGCGGGAGGGCAAAATGAGCAGTTCTTC. It is translated as CASSEVVAGGQNEQFF. The chain is built from TRBV2 and TRBJ2-1, with 11 bases aligning to TRBD2. The CDR3 consists of 16 residues. V was clipped by 3 bases and J by 7 bases; unmatched bases: 8. CDR1 is SNHLY, CDR2 FYNNEI, per germline.

V gene TRBV29-1 combines with J gene TRBJ2-3; 8 bases agree with TRBD2. The CDR3 contains 14 residues. Trimming cost V 5 bases and J 4 bases; bases outside gene matches: 8. CDR1 and CDR2 (germline): SQVTM, ANQGSEA. DNA of the CDR3: TGCAGCGTTAATAGCGGGACGATGTCAGATACGCAGTATTTT. It encodes CSVNSGTMSDTQYF.

The rearrangement joins TRBV4-1 to TRBJ2-5, with 11 positions matching TRBD2. The CDR3 consists of 18 residues. The germline V gene encodes CDR1 MGHRA and CDR2 YSYEKL. Trimming at V came to 1 base and at J to 1 base, leaving 8 bases not matched to a gene. Here the CDR3 reads CASSQALAGVGAQETQYF. CDR3 bases: TGCGCCAGCAGCCAAGCACTAGCGGGAGTAGGGGCCCAAGAGACCCAGTACTTC.

In this sample, this clonotype turned up a few times. The chain couples TRBV9 to TRBJ2-2; 7 bases match TRBD2. The ends lost 5 bases at V and 0 bases at J; junction bases unmatched: 4. CDR1 SGDLS and CDR2 YYNGEE come from the germline V gene. CDR3 length equals 15 residues. CDR3 residues: CASSAGVANTGELFF. The CDR3 bases are TGTGCCAGCAGTGCGGGAGTAGCGAACACCGGGGAGCTGTTTTTT.

This clonotype has more than one count but fewer than ten. The V call is TRBV3-1, the J call TRBJ2-2; D possibly corresponds to TRBD1 (5 bases). Per germline, CDR1 LGHDT and CDR2 YNNKEL (reference sequence). The CDR3 covers 18 residues. Trimming left V 6 bases short and J 6 bases short, with 26 bases between. The chain's CDR3 is CASSPVRAEQGLAGELFF. In nucleotides, the CDR3 is TGTGCCAGCAGTCCTGTAAGGGCAGAGCAGGGATTAGCCGGGGAGCTGTTTTTT.

This clonotype was observed at least ten times. V and J are TRBV7-9 and TRBJ2-1; TRBD2 matches 7 bases. CDR3 size: 17 residues. The germline CDR1 and CDR2 sequences are SEHNR and FQNEAQ (reference sequence). After removal of 4 bases from V and 2 bases from J, the junction contained 11 bases not matched to a gene. Written as DNA, the CDR3 is TGTGCCAGCAGCTCCCCTTCTAGCGGAGGAACCTACAATGAGCAGTTCTTC. It specifies CASSSPSSGGTYNEQFF. Together with reference TRBV7-9 and TRBJ2-1, the CDR3 gives the full variable domain: DTGVSQNPRHKITKRGQNVTFRCDPISEHNRLYWYRQTLGQGPEFLTYFQNEAQLEKSRLLSDRFSAERPKGSFSTLEIQRTEQGDSAMYLCASSSPSSGGTYNEQFFGPGTRLTVL.

The sample holds many counts of this clonotype. The CDR3 DNA reads as TGTGCCAGCAGCGTTAGCGGGAATACAGATACGCAGTATTTT. Its translation: CASSVSGNTDTQYF. The V call is TRBV9, the J call TRBJ2-3; 8 bases are a match to TRBD2. Trimming at V came to 2 bases and at J to 3 bases, leaving 2 bases not matched to a gene. Germline V gene data show CDR1 as SGDLS and CDR2 as YYNGEE. The CDR3 runs 14 residues.

V gene TRBV5-6 combines with J gene TRBJ2-2, with TRBD1 as a possible D gene (6 bases). Germline V gene sequence: CDR1 SGHDT, CDR2 YYEEEE. The CDR3 totals 14 residues. V gave up 3 bases and J gave up 6 bases, with 12 bases separating them. The CDR3 DNA reads TGTGCCAGCAGCTATATCCCAGGGGCCGGGGAGCTGTTTTTT. It is translated as CASSYIPGAGELFF.

This clonotype was detected many times. It is unclear where the CDR3 begins or ends on the DNA, so no DNA is shown, and the CDR3 is as TCRdb lists it. This chain links TRBV6-6 with TRBJ2-1. A total of 15 residues make up the CDR3, ends included. The germline V gene has CDR1 MNHNY and CDR2 SVGAGI (reference sequence). The CDR3 sequence is CASSTSGASYNEQFF.

The sample holds one count of this clonotype. V is TRBV9 and J is TRBJ1-6; no clear D gene. V was clipped by 4 bases and J by 7 bases, with 12 bases between them. CDR1 SGDLS and CDR2 YYNGEE come from the germline V gene. The CDR3 length is 14 residues. DNA for the CDR3: TGTGCCAGCAGCCGGGAGCTCGAGAATTCACCCCTCCACTTT. Protein product: CASSRELENSPLHF.

This clonotype was seen more than once but under ten times. V usage is TRBV27 and J usage is TRBJ2-3; maybe TRBD2 (6 bases). V lost 0 bases to trimming and J lost 1 base, with 14 bases between them. This CDR3 comprises 17 residues. Germline V lookup: CDR1 MNHEY, CDR2 SMNVEV (reference sequence). The CDR3: CASSLSDPRGRTDTQYF. CDR3 coding DNA: TGTGCCAGCAGTTTATCAGACCCGCGGGGCCGCACAGATACGCAGTATTTT.

The chain carries TRBV20-1 and TRBJ1-5; the D is unclear. This CDR3 region has 13 residues. Germline loops: CDR1 DFQATT, CDR2 SNEGSKA (reference sequence). V lost 1 base and J 4 bases, leaving 8 bases between the germline ends. The CDR3 here is CSARAAANQPQHF. CDR3 in DNA: TGCAGTGCTAGAGCGGCAGCAAATCAGCCCCAGCATTTT.

This clonotype appeared once. The J gene is TRBJ2-7, the V gene TRBV12-3 or TRBV12-4; perhaps TRBD2 as D (5 bases). The CDR3 covers 13 residues. Trimming cost V 3 bases and J 4 bases, with 10 bases left between them. Here the CDR3 reads CASSLASLYEQYF. The CDR3 nucleotides read TGTGCCAGCAGTTTGGCTAGCCTGTACGAGCAGTACTTC.

This clonotype was seen a handful of times. CDR3 bases: TGTGCCAGCAGTTCCTCGGGACAGGCGAACACTGAAGCTTTCTTT. Protein sequence: CASSSSGQANTEAFF. The chain is built from TRBV6-5 and TRBJ1-1; TRBD1 matches at 8 bases. J gave up 1 base and V 4 bases, and 5 bases lay outside the gene matches. Germline CDR1 is MNHEY and CDR2 is SVGAGI. CDR3 length equals 15 residues.

This chain links TRBV18 with TRBJ2-1; 11 bases are shared with TRBD2. The CDR3 is 15 amino acids. Trimming at V came to 2 bases and at J to 10 bases, leaving 7 bases not matched to a gene. Germline-derived CDR1 and CDR2 are KGHSH and LQKENI. CDR3 nucleotides: TGTGCCAGCTCACCAGAAGTAGCGGGAGGGTCCGAGCAGTTCTTC. Translated: CASSPEVAGGSEQFF.

This clonotype was counted a few times. The rearrangement links TRBV5-4 to TRBJ2-7, with D maybe TRBD1 (6 bases). With 4 bases removed from V and 0 bases from J, the gap between germline ends came to 11 bases. In germline, CDR1 is SGHNT, CDR2 YYREEE (reference sequence). The CDR3 runs to 14 residues. CDR3 DNA: TGTGCCAGCAGCAAACAGGGTTACTCCTACGAGCAGTACTTC. It translates to CASSKQGYSYEQYF.

In this sample, this clonotype turned up many times. The chain uses TRBV9 and TRBJ1-1, with 9 bases fitting TRBD1. This CDR3 is 15 amino acids long. Germline loops: CDR1 SGDLS, CDR2 YYNGEE. V was pared by 4 bases and J by 4 bases, with 8 bases of the junction left unmatched. CDR3 bases: TGTGCCAGCAGCATTACCGGGACAGGGAGCACTGAAGCTTTCTTT. Translating gives CASSITGTGSTEAFF.

As DNA, the CDR3 is TGTGCCAGCAGCCAAGAGTGGGAGGGGTGGGCCAAAAACATTCAGTACTTC. It codes for CASSQEWEGWAKNIQYF. The chain combines TRBV4-2 with TRBJ2-4; 7 bases line up with TRBD2. CDR1 is LGHNA, CDR2 YNFKEQ, per germline. Trimming took 0 bases from V and 1 from J; bases not matched to a gene: 6. CDR3 length equals 17 residues.

V is TRBV7-2 and J is TRBJ2-3, with D tentatively TRBD2 (6 bases). Germline V gives CDR1 SGHTA, CDR2 FQGNSA. V was clipped by 5 bases and J by 5 bases, with 14 bases between them. The CDR3 spans 14 residues. The DNA of the CDR3 is TGTGCCAGCAGCCCCCGGAGGGCCCGAGATACGCAGTATTTT. Its translation is CASSPRRARDTQYF.